This entry concerns a single T cell receptor (beta chain). This clonotype is described as medium-sized (0.01 to 0.1%). No antigen is known for it. One base away there is no much larger clone; base qualities are not given. The germline V gene encodes CDR1 DFQATT and CDR2 SNEGSKA (reference sequence). Cut back by 3 bases and 0 bases, the V and J ends lie 3 bases apart. The CDR3, cysteine through phenylalanine, is 12 amino acids long. The DNA shown is the 36-base CDR3, in frame from base 1. The data were taken from a study of early T cells in non-severe SARS-CoV-2 infection (dated by TCRdb to the early 2020s). Looking at the study overall: Because TCR sequencing relied on bulk RNA taken from unsorted whole blood, pairing of alpha and beta chains was not possible.

The library came from 5' RACE. TCRdb records NextSeq 500 as the sequencer. Unique molecular identifiers were attached to individual cDNA molecules in the TCR library protocol so that sequencing error and PCR bias could be corrected. Sequencing covered both TCR alpha and beta chains, and within each sample the abundances of alpha and beta sequences were tightly co-correlated. The study's own analysis went as follows. V gene, J gene and CDR3 annotation of TCR sequences was performed with Decombinator V4. Expanded TCRs were defined as changing significantly between any two time points under a Poisson model with p below 0.0001. TCR abundances were normalised to the total number of TCRs sequenced in each sample and reported as counts per million. MAIT TCRs were defined by TRAV1-2 paired with TRAJ12, TRAJ20 or TRAJ33, and iNKT TCRs by TRAV10 paired with TRAJ18. VDJdb, accessed on 1 November 2021, was searched for TCRs annotated for CMV, EBV and SARS-CoV-2, and TCRs annotated for more than one antigen were excluded. TCRdb reanalyzed the raw reads on its own, using fastp at Q25 for trimming and MiXCR for clone calling, and kept in-frame beta chains. Rows are combined by CDR3 protein, so each entry shows the most common genes and DNA. The V and J calls, along with clone size, are taken from TCRdb and not from the paper's own processing. The sample profile shows roughly 54,000 distinct CDR3 sequences; roughly 12% of them were found once. 4.8% of the sample goes to the ten largest clones.

This was a case-control study nested in a cohort of healthcare workers in London, UK, who had nasopharyngeal swab PCR tests and blood samples taken every week. Healthcare workers were recruited between 23 and 31 March 2020, during the week of the UK lockdown, and were followed weekly for up to roughly 15 weeks. Paper-wide results and their limitations: VDJdb matching was skewed toward anti-spike CD8 responses and likely underestimated virus-specific expansions by missing private and CD4 specificities.

The sequenced material came from whole blood. The clonotype originates from an adult who was a healthcare worker with PCR-confirmed SARS-CoV-2 infection or an uninfected control (not recorded which). In this chain, TRBV20-1 is recombined with TRBJ1-5; the D gene is unclear. The CDR3 loop reads CSARDSNQPQHF. The bases are TGCAGTGCTAGGGATAGCAATCAGCCCCAGCATTTT.